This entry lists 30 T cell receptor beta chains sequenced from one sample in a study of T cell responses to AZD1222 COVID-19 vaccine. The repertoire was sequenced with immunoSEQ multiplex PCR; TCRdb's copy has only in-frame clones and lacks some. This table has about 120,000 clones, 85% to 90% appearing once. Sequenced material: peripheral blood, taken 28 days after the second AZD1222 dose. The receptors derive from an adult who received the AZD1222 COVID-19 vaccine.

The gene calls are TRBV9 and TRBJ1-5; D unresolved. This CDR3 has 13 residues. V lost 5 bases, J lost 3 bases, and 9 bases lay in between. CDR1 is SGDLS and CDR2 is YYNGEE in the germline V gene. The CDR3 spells CASSFAANQPQHF. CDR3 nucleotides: TGTGCCAGCAGTTTCGCCGCCAATCAGCCCCAGCATTTT.

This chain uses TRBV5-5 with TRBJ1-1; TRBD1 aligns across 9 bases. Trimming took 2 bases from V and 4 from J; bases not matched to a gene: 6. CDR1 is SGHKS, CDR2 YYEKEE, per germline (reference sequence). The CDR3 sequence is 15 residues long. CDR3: CASSLRTGVITEAFF. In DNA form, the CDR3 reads TGTGCCAGCAGCTTAAGGACAGGGGTTATCACTGAAGCTTTCTTT.

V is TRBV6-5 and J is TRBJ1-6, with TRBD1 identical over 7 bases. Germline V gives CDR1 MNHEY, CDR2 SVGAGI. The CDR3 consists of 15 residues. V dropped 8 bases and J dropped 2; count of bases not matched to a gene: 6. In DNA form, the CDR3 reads TGTGCCAGCCAGCGCAGGGGGGCCTATAATTCACCCCTCCACTTT. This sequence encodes CASQRRGAYNSPLHF.

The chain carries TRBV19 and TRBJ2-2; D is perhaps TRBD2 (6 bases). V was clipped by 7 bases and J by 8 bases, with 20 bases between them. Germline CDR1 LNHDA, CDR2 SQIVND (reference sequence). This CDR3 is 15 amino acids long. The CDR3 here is CASTDPGGIRGELFF. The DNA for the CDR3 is TGTGCCAGTACCGACCCCGGGGGAATAAGAGGGGAGCTGTTTTTT.

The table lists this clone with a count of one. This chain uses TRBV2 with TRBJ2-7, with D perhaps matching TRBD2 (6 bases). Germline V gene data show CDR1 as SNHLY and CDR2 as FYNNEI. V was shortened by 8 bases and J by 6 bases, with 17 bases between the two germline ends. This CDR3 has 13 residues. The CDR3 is CASRVQGAGEQYF. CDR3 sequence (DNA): TGTGCCAGCCGGGTCCAGGGAGCGGGCGAGCAGTACTTC.

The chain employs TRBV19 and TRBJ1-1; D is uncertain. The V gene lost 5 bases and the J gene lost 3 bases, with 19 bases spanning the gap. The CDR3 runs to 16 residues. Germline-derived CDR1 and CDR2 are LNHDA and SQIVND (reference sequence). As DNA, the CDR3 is TGTGCCAGTAGTTCTCCCTCCCGGGCCGCGCACACTGAAGCTTTCTTT. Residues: CASSSPSRAAHTEAFF.

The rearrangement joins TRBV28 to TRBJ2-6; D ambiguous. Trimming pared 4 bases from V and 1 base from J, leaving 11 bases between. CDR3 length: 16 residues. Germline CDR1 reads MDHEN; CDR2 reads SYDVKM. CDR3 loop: CASSSSETSGANVLTF. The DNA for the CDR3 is TGTGCCAGCAGTTCGTCAGAAACATCTGGGGCCAACGTCCTGACTTTC.

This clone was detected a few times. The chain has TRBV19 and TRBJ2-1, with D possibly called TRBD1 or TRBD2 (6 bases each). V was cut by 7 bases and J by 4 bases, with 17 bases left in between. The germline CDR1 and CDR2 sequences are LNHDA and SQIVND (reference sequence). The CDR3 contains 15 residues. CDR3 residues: CASKWEDRLYNEQFF. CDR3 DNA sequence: TGTGCCAGTAAGTGGGAGGACAGACTTTACAATGAGCAGTTCTTC.

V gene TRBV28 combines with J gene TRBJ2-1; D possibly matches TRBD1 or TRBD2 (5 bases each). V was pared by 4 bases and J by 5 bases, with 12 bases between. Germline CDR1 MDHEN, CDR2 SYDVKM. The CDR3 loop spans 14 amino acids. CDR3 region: CASSSSRGHNEQFF. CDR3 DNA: TGTGCCAGCAGTTCCTCACGGGGCCACAATGAGCAGTTCTTC. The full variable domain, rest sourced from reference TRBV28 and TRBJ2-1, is DVKVTQSSRYLVKRTGEKVFLECVQDMDHENMFWYRQDPGLGLRLIYFSYDVKMKEKGDIPEGYSVSREKKERFSLILESASTNQTSMYLCASSSSRGHNEQFFGPGTRLTVL.

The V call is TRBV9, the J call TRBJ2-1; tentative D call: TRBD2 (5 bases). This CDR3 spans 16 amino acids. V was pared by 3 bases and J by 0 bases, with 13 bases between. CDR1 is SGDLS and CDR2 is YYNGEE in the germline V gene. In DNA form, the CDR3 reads TGTGCCAGCAGCGCCTCTCGGACTGGCTCCTACAATGAGCAGTTCTTC. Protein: CASSASRTGSYNEQFF.

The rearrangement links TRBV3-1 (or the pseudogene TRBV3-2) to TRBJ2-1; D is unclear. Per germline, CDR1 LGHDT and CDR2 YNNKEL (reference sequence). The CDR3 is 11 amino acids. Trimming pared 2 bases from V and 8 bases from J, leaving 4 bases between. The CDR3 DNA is TGTGCCAGCAGCCAACGGGATGAGCAGTTCTTC. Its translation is CASSQRDEQFF.

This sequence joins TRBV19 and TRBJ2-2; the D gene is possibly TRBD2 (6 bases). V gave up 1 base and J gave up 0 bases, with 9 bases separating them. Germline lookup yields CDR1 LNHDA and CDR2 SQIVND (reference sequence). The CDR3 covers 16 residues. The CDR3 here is CASSIAGAANTGELFF. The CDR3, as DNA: TGTGCCAGTAGTATAGCGGGAGCTGCGAACACCGGGGAGCTGTTTTTT. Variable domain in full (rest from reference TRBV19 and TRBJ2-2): DGGITQSPKYLFRKEGQNVTLSCEQNLNHDAMYWYRQDPGQGLRLIYYSQIVNDFQKGDIAEGYSVSREKKESFPLTVTSAQKNPTAFYLCASSIAGAANTGELFFGEGSRLTVL.

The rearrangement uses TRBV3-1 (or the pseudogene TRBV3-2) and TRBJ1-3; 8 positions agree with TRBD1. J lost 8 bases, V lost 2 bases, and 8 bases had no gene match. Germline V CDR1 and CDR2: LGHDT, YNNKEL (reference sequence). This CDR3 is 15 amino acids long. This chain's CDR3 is CASSQSDREKYTIYF. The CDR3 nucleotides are TGTGCCAGCAGCCAATCGGACAGGGAAAAATACACCATATATTTT.

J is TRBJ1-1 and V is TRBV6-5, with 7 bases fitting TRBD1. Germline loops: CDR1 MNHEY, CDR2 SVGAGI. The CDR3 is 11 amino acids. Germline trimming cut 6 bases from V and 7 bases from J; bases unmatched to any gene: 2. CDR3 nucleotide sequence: TGTGCCAGCAGCACAGGGGTTGAAGCTTTCTTT. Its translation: CASSTGVEAFF.

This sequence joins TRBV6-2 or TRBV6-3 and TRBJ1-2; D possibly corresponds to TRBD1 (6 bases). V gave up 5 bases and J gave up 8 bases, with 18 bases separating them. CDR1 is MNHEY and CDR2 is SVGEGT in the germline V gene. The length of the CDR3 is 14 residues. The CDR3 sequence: CASSPSGTPLGYTF. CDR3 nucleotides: TGTGCCAGCAGTCCCTCCGGGACACCTTTGGGCTACACCTTC.

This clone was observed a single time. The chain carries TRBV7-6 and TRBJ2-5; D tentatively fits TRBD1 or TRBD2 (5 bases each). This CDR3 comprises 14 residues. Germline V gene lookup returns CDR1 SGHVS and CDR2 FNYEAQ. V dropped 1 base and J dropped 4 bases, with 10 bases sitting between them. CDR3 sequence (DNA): TGTGCCAGCAGCTTAGGGGGCGGGCTAGAGACCCAGTACTTC. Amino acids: CASSLGGGLETQYF.

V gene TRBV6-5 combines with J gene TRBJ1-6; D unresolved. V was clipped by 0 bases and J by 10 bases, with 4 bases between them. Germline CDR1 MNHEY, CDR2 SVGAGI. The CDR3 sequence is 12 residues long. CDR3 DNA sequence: TGTGCCAGCAGTTACTCTGAGTCACCCCTCCACTTT. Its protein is CASSYSESPLHF.

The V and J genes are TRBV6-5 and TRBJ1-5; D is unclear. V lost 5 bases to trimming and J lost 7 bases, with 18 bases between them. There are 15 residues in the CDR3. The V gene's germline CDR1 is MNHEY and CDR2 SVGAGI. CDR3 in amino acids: CASSPQRTLPQPQHF. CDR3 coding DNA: TGTGCCAGCAGTCCTCAACGGACTCTCCCGCAGCCCCAGCATTTT.

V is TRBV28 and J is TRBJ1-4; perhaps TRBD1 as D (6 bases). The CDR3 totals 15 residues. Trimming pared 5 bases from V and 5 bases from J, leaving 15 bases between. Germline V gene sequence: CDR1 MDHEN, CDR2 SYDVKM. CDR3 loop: CASSPSRGGNEKLFF. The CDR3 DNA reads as TGTGCCAGCAGTCCCTCGAGGGGGGGGAATGAAAAACTGTTTTTT.

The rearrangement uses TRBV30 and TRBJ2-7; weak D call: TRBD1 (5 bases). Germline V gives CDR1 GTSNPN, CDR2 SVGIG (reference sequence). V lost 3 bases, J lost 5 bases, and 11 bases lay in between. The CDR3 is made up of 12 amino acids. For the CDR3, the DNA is TGTGCCTGGAGGACATTAGGGGACGAGCAGTACTTC. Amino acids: CAWRTLGDEQYF.

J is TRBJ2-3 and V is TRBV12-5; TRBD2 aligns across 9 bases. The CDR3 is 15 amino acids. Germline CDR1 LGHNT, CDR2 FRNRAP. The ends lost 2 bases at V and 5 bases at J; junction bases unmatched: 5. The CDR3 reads CASGLSAGGRDTQYF. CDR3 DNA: TGTGCTAGTGGTTTGTCGGCGGGGGGGCGAGATACGCAGTATTTT.

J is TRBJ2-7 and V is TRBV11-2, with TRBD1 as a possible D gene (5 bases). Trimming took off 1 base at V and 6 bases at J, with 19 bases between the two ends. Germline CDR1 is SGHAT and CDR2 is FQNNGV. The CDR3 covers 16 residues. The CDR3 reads CASSLVPATEVAEQYF. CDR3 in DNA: TGTGCCAGCAGCTTAGTTCCTGCGACAGAGGTGGCCGAGCAGTACTTC.

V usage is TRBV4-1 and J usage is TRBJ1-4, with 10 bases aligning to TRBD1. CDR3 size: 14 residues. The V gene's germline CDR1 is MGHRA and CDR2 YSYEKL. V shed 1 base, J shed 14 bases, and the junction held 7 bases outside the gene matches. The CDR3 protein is CASSQVDRGQGLFF. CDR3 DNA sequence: TGCGCCAGCAGCCAAGTGGACAGGGGACAGGGGCTGTTTTTT.

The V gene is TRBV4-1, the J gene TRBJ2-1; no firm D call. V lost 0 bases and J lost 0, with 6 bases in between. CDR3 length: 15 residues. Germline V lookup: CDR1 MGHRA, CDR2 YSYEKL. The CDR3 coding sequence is TGCGCCAGCAGCCAAGAAAAAAACTCCTACAATGAGCAGTTCTTC. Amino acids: CASSQEKNSYNEQFF.

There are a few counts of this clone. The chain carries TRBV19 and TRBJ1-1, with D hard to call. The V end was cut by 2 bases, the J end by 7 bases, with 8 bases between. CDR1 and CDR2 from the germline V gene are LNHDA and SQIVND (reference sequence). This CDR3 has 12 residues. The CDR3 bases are TGTGCCAGTAGTATACGGCAGAATGAAGCTTTCTTT. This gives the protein CASSIRQNEAFF.

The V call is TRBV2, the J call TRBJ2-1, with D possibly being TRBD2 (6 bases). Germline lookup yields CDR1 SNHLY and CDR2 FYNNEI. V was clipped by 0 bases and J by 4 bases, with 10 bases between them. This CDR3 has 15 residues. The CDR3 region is CASSEAGEAYNEQFF. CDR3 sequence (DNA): TGTGCCAGCAGTGAAGCGGGGGAGGCGTACAATGAGCAGTTCTTC.

The CDR3 spells CSASLAYGYTF. CDR3 sequence (DNA): TGCAGTGCTAGTTTGGCGTATGGCTACACCTTC. The rearrangement links TRBV20-1 to TRBJ1-2; D ambiguous. Germline V CDR1 and CDR2: DFQATT, SNEGSKA (reference sequence). The CDR3 totals 11 residues. Trimming pared 3 bases from V and 5 bases from J, leaving 7 bases between.

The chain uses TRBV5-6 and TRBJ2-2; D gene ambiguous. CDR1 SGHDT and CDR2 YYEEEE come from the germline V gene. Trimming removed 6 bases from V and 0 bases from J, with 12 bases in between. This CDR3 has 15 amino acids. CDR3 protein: CASTLMGTNTGELFF. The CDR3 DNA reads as TGTGCCAGCACCCTCATGGGGACGAACACCGGGGAGCTGTTTTTT.

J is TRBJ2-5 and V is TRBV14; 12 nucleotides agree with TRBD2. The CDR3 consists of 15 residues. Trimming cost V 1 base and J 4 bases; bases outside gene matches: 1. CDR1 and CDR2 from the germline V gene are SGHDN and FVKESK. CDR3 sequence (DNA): TGTGCCAGCAGCCAAGGACTAGCGGGGGTAGAGACCCAGTACTTC. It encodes CASSQGLAGVETQYF.

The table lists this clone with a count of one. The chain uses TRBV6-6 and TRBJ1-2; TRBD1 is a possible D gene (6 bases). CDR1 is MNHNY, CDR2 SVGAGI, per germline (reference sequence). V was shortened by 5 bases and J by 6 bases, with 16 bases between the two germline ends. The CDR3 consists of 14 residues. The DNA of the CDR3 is TGTGCCAGCAGTACTAACAGGGTCGGGGATGGCTACACCTTC. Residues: CASSTNRVGDGYTF.